One sample yielded the 18 T cell receptor beta chains listed below, sequenced in a study of cytotoxic CD8 clonotypes in ibrutinib-treated CLL. Using immunoSEQ multiplex PCR, the repertoire was profiled, and TCRdb retains in-frame clones only, with some absent. Of under 200,000 clones in the sample, less than 85% were seen once. The sequences come from PBMCs, collected after 24 months of ibrutinib treatment. These receptors all stem from a human donor with chronic lymphocytic leukemia.

The gene calls are TRBV7-6 and TRBJ1-3; D is possibly TRBD1 (5 bases). This CDR3 region has 14 residues. Trimming took off 2 bases at V and 4 bases at J, with 9 bases between the two ends. Germline CDR1 reads SGHVS; CDR2 reads FNYEAQ. DNA for the CDR3: TGTGCCAGCAGCTTAAGGGGCGCCGGAAACACCATATATTTT. It is translated as CASSLRGAGNTIYF.

DNA for the CDR3: TGCGCCAGCAGCAAAAGGACAGAGCGTCACACTGAAGCTTTCTTT. It is translated as CASSKRTERHTEAFF. The J gene is TRBJ1-1, the V gene TRBV5-1; weak D call: TRBD1 (6 bases). Deletions cut 4 bases from V and 3 bases from J, with 16 bases between. The CDR3 has 15 residues. Germline CDR1 is SGHRS and CDR2 is YFSETQ.

This clone was counted between two and nine times. The chain employs TRBV6-6 and TRBJ1-5; D is undetermined. Germline loops: CDR1 MNHNY, CDR2 SVGAGI (reference sequence). V lost 5 bases and J 4 bases, leaving 6 bases between the germline ends. The CDR3 length is 12 residues. The DNA for the CDR3 is TGTGCCAGCAGTGGTTTTAATCAGCCCCAGCATTTT. This sequence encodes CASSGFNQPQHF.

V and J are TRBV19 and TRBJ2-7; TRBD1 matches 7 bases. CDR1 and CDR2 from the germline V gene are LNHDA and SQIVND (reference sequence). The CDR3 consists of 14 residues. The trim removed 4 bases at V and 3 bases at J, leaving 6 bases unmatched. The CDR3 protein is CASSTTGSIYEQYF. CDR3 bases: TGTGCCAGTAGTACGACAGGGTCAATCTACGAGCAGTACTTC.

The chain links TRBV11-3 to TRBJ1-1; weak D call: TRBD1 (6 bases). This CDR3 spans 14 amino acids. V lost 5 bases, J lost 1 base, and 11 bases lay in between. Germline V lookup: CDR1 SGHNT, CDR2 YENEEA. The chain's CDR3 is CASSAGGTNTEAFF. CDR3 in DNA: TGTGCCAGCAGCGCGGGGGGCACGAACACTGAAGCTTTCTTT.

The chain uses TRBV5-1 and TRBJ2-1; 10 nucleotides match TRBD1. V was pared by 6 bases and J by 2 bases, with 2 bases of the junction left unmatched. Germline CDR1 and CDR2: SGHRS and YFSETQ. The CDR3 has 14 residues. The CDR3 coding sequence is TGCGCCAGCAAGACAGGGGGCACCTACAATGAGCAGTTCTTC. Residues: CASKTGGTYNEQFF.

The chain links TRBV7-8 to TRBJ1-1; unclear D gene. Trimming cost V 5 bases and J 5 bases, with 12 bases left between them. The CDR3 sequence is 13 residues long. Germline V gene data show CDR1 as SGHVS and CDR2 as FQNEAQ. The CDR3 spells CASSLGSRTEAFF. CDR3 bases: TGTGCCAGCAGCCTAGGGTCGCGGACTGAAGCTTTCTTT.

This clone was found a few times. The chain uses TRBV7-2 and TRBJ2-2, with a weak D call TRBD2 (7 bases). CDR1 is SGHTA, CDR2 FQGNSA, per germline. The V end lost 8 bases, the J end lost 3 bases, and 13 bases lay between the germline ends. This CDR3 region has 14 residues. CDR3 nucleotides: TGTGCCAGCCGCTGGGGGGGCCACACCGGGGAGCTGTTTTTT. Its protein is CASRWGGHTGELFF.

The CDR3 DNA reads TGTGCCAGCAGCTTGGCAGGGACGAACTATGGCTACACCTTC. It specifies CASSLAGTNYGYTF. The V call is TRBV5-4, the J call TRBJ1-2, with a tentative D call TRBD1 (5 bases). Trimming removed 0 bases at V and 2 bases at J, with 8 bases between. Germline V gene lookup returns CDR1 SGHNT and CDR2 YYREEE (reference sequence). This CDR3 has 14 amino acids.

The chain uses TRBV7-2 and TRBJ2-7, with D perhaps being TRBD1 or TRBD2 (6 bases each). Germline-derived CDR1 and CDR2 are SGHTA and FQGNSA. Trimming removed 3 bases at V and 5 bases at J, with 11 bases between. The CDR3 covers 13 residues. The CDR3 loop reads CASSFPGANEQYF. In DNA, the CDR3 is TGTGCCAGCAGCTTCCCGGGGGCCAACGAGCAGTACTTC.

The chain recombines TRBV19 with TRBJ2-3, with 12 bases identical to TRBD2. The germline CDR1 and CDR2 sequences are LNHDA and SQIVND (reference sequence). The junction had 11 bases not matched to a gene; V was cut back by 4 bases and J by 6 bases. The CDR3 spans 17 residues. CDR3 sequence (DNA): TGTGCCAGTAGTAGGTCTAGCGGGAGGGTATCCTTGGATACGCAGTATTTT. It translates to CASSRSSGRVSLDTQYF.

Concerning this clone: This sample includes further DNA sequences coding for the same CDR3. V usage is TRBV7-2 and J usage is TRBJ1-5; D not certain. The CDR3 has 14 residues. Germline CDR1 reads SGHTA; CDR2 reads FQGNSA. Trimming left V 5 bases short and J 1 base short, with 9 bases between. CDR3 loop: CASSPRGSNQPQHF. As DNA, the CDR3 is TGTGCCAGCAGCCCCCGAGGGAGCAATCAGCCCCAGCATTTT.

J is TRBJ1-2 and V is TRBV7-2; 8 nucleotides line up with TRBD1. Trimming removed 3 bases from V and 6 bases from J; junction bases left unmatched: 9. CDR3 length equals 15 residues. Germline V gives CDR1 SGHTA, CDR2 FQGNSA. The DNA for the CDR3 is TGTGCCAGCAGCTTGACAGGGGTTAGCTTCGATGGCTACACCTTC. The encoded protein is CASSLTGVSFDGYTF.

The genes are TRBV25-1 and TRBJ2-5; D uncertain. The CDR3 runs to 16 residues. The germline CDR1 and CDR2 sequences are MGHDK and SYGVNS. V was pared by 0 bases and J by 1 base, with 12 bases between. The CDR3 DNA follows: TGTGCCAGCAGTGAATATAGGGCCTCGGGCCAAGAGACCCAGTACTTC. Its protein product is CASSEYRASGQETQYF.

This chain joins TRBV19 and TRBJ1-4; the match to TRBD1 covers 7 bases. The CDR3 spans 20 residues. Germline V gene sequence: CDR1 LNHDA, CDR2 SQIVND (reference sequence). The junction had 18 bases not matched to a gene; V was cut back by 2 bases and J by 3 bases. The CDR3 DNA sequence: TGTGCCAGTAGTATAAAGGCAGGGCAGGGGGGGGAAATTCCTAATGAAAAACTGTTTTTT. This encodes CASSIKAGQGGEIPNEKLFF.

The DNA for the CDR3 is TGCGCCAGCAGCTTGGACGGCAGGGCCCACGAGCAGTACTTC. Protein: CASSLDGRAHEQYF. J is TRBJ2-7 and V is TRBV5-1; D might be TRBD1 (5 bases). In germline, CDR1 is SGHRS, CDR2 YFSETQ. Between the trimmed V and J ends, which lost 0 bases and 5 bases, there was a span of 12 bases. The CDR3 has 14 residues. The full variable domain, rest sourced from reference TRBV5-1 and TRBJ2-7, is KAGVTQTPRYLIKTRGQQVTLSCSPISGHRSVSWYQQTPGQGLQFLFEYFSETQRNKGNFPGRFSGRQFSNSRSEMNVSTLELGDSALYLCASSLDGRAHEQYFGPGTRLTVT.

The V and J genes are TRBV30 and TRBJ2-7, with D perhaps matching TRBD1 or TRBD2 (5 bases each). The CDR3 runs 14 residues. Trimming took off 5 bases at V and 0 bases at J, with 14 bases between the two ends. Germline CDR1 reads GTSNPN; CDR2 reads SVGIG (reference sequence). The CDR3 protein is CAWASGGSSYEQYF. Here the CDR3 DNA reads TGTGCCTGGGCCTCTGGGGGAAGCTCCTACGAGCAGTACTTC.

V is TRBV6-6 and J is TRBJ2-3; D gene uncertain. This CDR3 is built from 14 residues. Trimming took 8 bases from V and 3 from J, leaving 15 bases between them. Germline-derived CDR1 and CDR2 are MNHNY and SVGAGI (reference sequence). In DNA, the CDR3 is TGTGCCAGCGAGAACGGCTTCTTAACAGATACGCAGTATTTT. Protein: CASENGFLTDTQYF.